A selection of T cell receptor beta chains follows, all from one sample in a study of cytomegalovirus exposure and HLA in healthy donors. Method: immunoSEQ multiplex PCR; TCRdb's copy keeps in-frame clones and lacks some. The data show approximately 140,000 clones, about three quarters seen once. Sequenced: PBMCs. These receptors all stem from a woman aged 60-70 years in good health and CMV-seropositive. CDR3s include the opening cysteine and the closing phenylalanine or tryptophan. The D gene is left open where the match is weak. Clone size is not always given. Where it is, it says once, few, many or a class for expanded clones.

j_gene	v_gene	abundance	d_gene	CDR3aa	CDR3nt
TRBJ1-1	TRBV6-5	NA	NA	CASSPTLTVGGEAFF	TGTGCCAGCAGCCCTACCTTGACAGTCGGGGGTGAAGCTTTCTTT
TRBJ2-7	TRBV7-8	NA	NA	CASSLAQTGLEQYF	TGTGCCAGCAGCTTAGCGCAAACAGGGCTCGAGCAGTACTTC
TRBJ1-2	TRBV6-5	NA	NA	CASSYSNLLSGYTF	TGTGCCAGCAGTTACTCAAACCTTCTATCAGGCTACACCTTC
TRBJ2-5	TRBV7-6	NA	NA	CASSSGGGLLLRETQYF	TGTGCCAGCAGCTCGGGGGGCGGCCTCCTCCTTCGGGAGACCCAGTACTTC
TRBJ1-3	TRBV6-1	NA	TRBD1	CASSLRGKGGNTIYF	TGTGCCAGCTCACTCAGGGGGAAGGGGGGAAACACCATATATTTT
TRBJ2-7	TRBV5-6	NA	NA	CASSLAGWVGGLHF	TGTGCCAGCAGCTTGGCTGGTTGGGTGGGGGGTTTACACTTC
TRBJ1-2	TRBV10-3	NA	NA	CAISDSYGYTF	TGTGCCATCAGTGATAGCTATGGCTACACCTTC
TRBJ1-1	TRBV5-6	NA	NA	CASSLGQGLNTEAFF	TGTGCCAGCAGCTTGGGGCAGGGGTTGAACACTGAAGCTTTCTTT
TRBJ1-2	TRBV7-9	medium-sized	NA	CASSSLHKGFLYGYTF	TGTGCCAGCAGCTCCCTTCATAAGGGGTTTTTATATGGCTACACCTTC
TRBJ2-2	TRBV29-1	NA	TRBD1	CSVRQGADTGELFF	TGCAGCGTTCGACAGGGGGCGGACACCGGGGAGCTGTTTTTT
TRBJ1-2	TRBV19	few	TRBD1	CASSIAGTGGYGYTF	TGTGCCAGTAGTATCGCCGGGACAGGGGGTTATGGCTACACCTTC
TRBJ2-5	TRBV11-3	NA	TRBD1	CASSFIPSTGGGETQYF	TGTGCCAGCAGCTTTATCCCTTCCACAGGGGGAGGAGAGACCCAGTACTTC
TRBJ2-6	TRBV2	few	NA	CASNRRASGANVLTF	TGTGCCAGCAATAGGAGGGCCTCTGGGGCCAACGTCCTGACTTTC
TRBJ2-1	TRBV7-9	NA	NA	CASSYGYEQFF	TGTGCCAGCAGCTACGGTTATGAGCAGTTCTTC
TRBJ1-2	TRBV28	NA	NA	CASSGLTYVGYTF	TGTGCCAGCAGTGGTTTAACTTACGTCGGCTACACCTTC
TRBJ1-6	TRBV2	NA	NA	CASSEGTTESSYNSPLHF	TGTGCCAGCAGTGAAGGGACAACCGAAAGCTCCTATAATTCACCCCTCCACTTT
TRBJ2-5	TRBV19	few	NA	CASSGPGRETQYF	TGTGCCAGTAGTGGCCCGGGTCGGGAGACCCAGTACTTC
TRBJ1-2	TRBV6-5	few	NA	CASSYSSAAAPGYTF	TGTGCCAGCAGTTACTCATCAGCGGCCGCCCCTGGCTACACCTTC
TRBJ2-7	TRBV5-8	NA	NA	CASSLSRVGEQYF	TGTGCCAGCAGCTTGTCCAGGGTCGGCGAGCAGTACTTC
TRBJ1-4	TRBV5-6	NA	TRBD1	CASSLVTGSNEKLFF	TGTGCCAGCAGCTTGGTGACAGGGTCGAATGAAAAACTGTTTTTT
TRBJ2-4	TRBV7-8	NA	TRBD2	CASSFIAGGGKNIQYF	TGTGCCAGCAGCTTCATCGCGGGAGGGGGCAAAAACATTCAGTACTTC